This paragraph covers one TCR beta chain sequence. Its target is not known. Germline V gene lookup returns CDR1 GTSNPN and CDR2 SVGIG (reference sequence). Losses at the gene ends were 2 bases for V and 1 base for J; bases not matched to a gene: 5. The CDR3 length is 14 residues. The sample belongs to a study of cytomegalovirus exposure and HLA in healthy donors. Study overall: HLA-typed donors were the source of some 80 million unique TCRs, which an early data release held. Findings of the study overall: Reportedly, cytomegalovirus status was diagnosed with high sensitivity and specificity. Productive status was seen about 87% or about 30% of the time for most TCR beta V segments in an earlier analysis.

Primers for the PCR totalled 60 Vbeta and 13 Jbeta. TCRdb's copy holds only in-frame clones and misses some; the assay was immunoSEQ multiplex PCR. The table has 89,000 or so clones, roughly four fifths seen once. The V call is TRBV30, the J call TRBJ2-7; TRBD1 matches 7 bases. This TCR was recovered from a woman aged 18-29 years in good health and CMV-seropositive. The specimen sequenced was PBMCs. The CDR3 DNA follows: TGTGCCTGGAGTCCACGACAGGGTTCCTACGAGCAGTACTTC. Translated: CAWSPRQGSYEQYF.